The 12 T cell receptor beta chains in this list originate from one sample, sequenced in a study of blood T cell repertoires in COVID-19. The protocol was immunoSEQ multiplex PCR, while the TCRdb copy is restricted to in-frame clones and leaves out a portion. The data show about 160,000 clones, 65% to 90% seen once. What was sequenced was peripheral blood. The receptors originated from a man aged 70-80 years with acute or convalescent COVID-19.

This rearrangement joins TRBV20-1 to TRBJ2-3; 10 bases fit TRBD2. The V segment lost 3 bases and the J segment 4 bases; nucleotides outside the gene matches: 4. CDR3 length: 14 amino acids. CDR1 DFQATT and CDR2 SNEGSKA come from the germline V gene (reference sequence). The CDR3 nucleotides read TGCAGTGCTAGTGGCCTAGCGGGAGCAGATACGCAGTATTTT. Translating gives CSASGLAGADTQYF.

The chain is built from TRBV19 and TRBJ2-2; 11 bases match TRBD2. Germline V gene sequence: CDR1 LNHDA, CDR2 SQIVND (reference sequence). The CDR3 contains 18 residues. J lost 4 bases, V lost 5 bases, and 12 bases had no gene match. The CDR3 sequence is CASSGGLAGGIGTGELFF. The DNA for the CDR3 is TGTGCCAGTAGTGGGGGGCTAGCGGGAGGTATCGGCACCGGGGAGCTGTTTTTT.

The chain recombines TRBV28 with TRBJ1-2; D unclear. There are 12 residues in the CDR3. Germline CDR1 reads MDHEN; CDR2 reads SYDVKM. V was cut by 3 bases and J by 2 bases, with 4 bases left in between. This CDR3 is CASSFINYGYTF. The CDR3 nucleotides read TGTGCCAGCAGTTTTATCAACTATGGCTACACCTTC.

The chain combines TRBV24-1 with TRBJ2-4; D gene unclear. Germline CDR1 and CDR2: KGHDR and SFDVKD. V gave up 5 bases and J gave up 5 bases, with 15 bases separating them. This CDR3 spans 15 amino acids. The CDR3 reads CATSGQSGNQNIQYF. Here the CDR3 DNA reads TGTGCCACCAGTGGCCAATCAGGAAACCAAAACATTCAGTACTTC.

V usage is TRBV5-8 and J usage is TRBJ1-6, with a possible D match to TRBD1 (5 bases). The V and J ends lost 4 bases and 6 bases respectively, with 14 bases between them. The CDR3 runs 15 residues. From germline, CDR1 is SGHTS and CDR2 YDEGEE. The CDR3 spells CASSPIRGTNSPLHF. The DNA of the CDR3 is TGTGCCAGCAGCCCTATCCGGGGGACTAATTCACCCCTCCACTTT.

The rearrangement joins TRBV6-2 or TRBV6-3 to TRBJ1-5; D unclear. Germline V gene sequence: CDR1 MNHEY, CDR2 SVGEGT. CDR3 length: 12 amino acids. V lost 0 bases, J lost 6 bases, and 3 bases lay in between. The CDR3 here is CASSYSSQPQHF. DNA of the CDR3: TGTGCCAGCAGTTACTCCAGTCAGCCCCAGCATTTT.

V gene TRBV19 combines with J gene TRBJ2-1, with 13 bases matching TRBD2. The V and J ends lost 6 bases and 0 bases, in that order; junction bases with no gene match: 8. This CDR3 comprises 18 residues. Germline CDR1 and CDR2: LNHDA and SQIVND (reference sequence). The CDR3 spells CASRTSGRAGGSYNEQFF. The DNA for the CDR3 is TGTGCCAGTAGAACTAGCGGGAGGGCCGGTGGCTCCTACAATGAGCAGTTCTTC.

The chain joins TRBV28 to TRBJ2-3; 10 nucleotides agree with TRBD1. There are 16 residues in the CDR3. V shed 5 bases, J shed 5 bases, and the junction held 10 bases outside the gene matches. CDR1 is MDHEN, CDR2 SYDVKM, per germline. The CDR3 reads CASSETGTGVGDTQYF. DNA of the CDR3: TGTGCCAGCAGTGAAACCGGGACAGGGGTCGGAGATACGCAGTATTTT.

This clone appeared a few times. The chain is built from TRBV28 and TRBJ2-3, with 10 positions matching TRBD1. The CDR3 is 16 amino acids. Per germline, CDR1 MDHEN and CDR2 SYDVKM. J lost 5 bases, V lost 6 bases, and 11 bases had no gene match. DNA of the CDR3: TGTGCCAGCAGCACCCGGACAGGGGGTGGTGGAGATACGCAGTATTTT. Translating it yields CASSTRTGGGGDTQYF.

This clone occurred once. The chain recombines TRBV19 with TRBJ2-3; 7 bases fit TRBD2. Per germline, CDR1 LNHDA and CDR2 SQIVND (reference sequence). With 3 bases clipped from V and 1 base from J, the junction kept 4 bases outside the gene matches. CDR3 size: 15 residues. The chain's CDR3 is CASSMGTIGTDTQYF. In DNA form, the CDR3 reads TGTGCCAGTAGTATGGGGACTATCGGCACAGATACGCAGTATTTT.

The V call is TRBV10-3, the J call TRBJ2-7; 11 bases are shared with TRBD2. V gave up 6 bases and J gave up 7 bases; unmatched junction bases: 2. This CDR3 is built from 12 residues. Looked up from germline, CDR1 is ENHRY and CDR2 is SYGVKD. The CDR3 reads CAIRGTSGEQYF. The DNA for the CDR3 is TGTGCCATCAGGGGGACTAGCGGAGAGCAGTACTTC.

The V and J genes are TRBV28 and TRBJ1-4; D might be TRBD1 (5 bases). Per germline, CDR1 MDHEN and CDR2 SYDVKM. This CDR3 is 16 amino acids long. Trimming took 2 bases from V and 2 from J, leaving 12 bases between them. The CDR3 is CASSLRGTWTNEKLFF. CDR3 coding DNA: TGTGCCAGCAGTTTAAGGGGCACCTGGACTAATGAAAAACTGTTTTTT.